Reported below is one TCR beta chain. It was with a sample-barcoded 5' primer and a J-beta primer mix that a second PCR of roughly 7 to 12 cycles was run. Every single cDNA molecule received a tag from a template-switch adaptor with 12 random nucleotides. TCRdb recomputed calls from the 5' RACE reads with MiXCR, one row per CDR3 protein. Among about 650,000 distinct CDR3 sequences listed, approximately 30% were seen once. The data stem from a study of blood T cells in healthy people across ages. Researchers isolated at least 7 million PBMCs per sample. What was sequenced was blood. The receptor was isolated from a woman of 80 years or more in good health.

In nucleotides, the CDR3 is TGTGCCTGGGGGACAGGGGGCCGAGGCACAGATACGCAGTATTTT. Its protein is CAWGTGGRGTDTQYF. This chain uses TRBV30 with TRBJ2-3; 12 bases line up with TRBD1. The CDR3 has 15 amino acids. V lost 5 bases to trimming and J lost 1 base; unmatched junction nucleotides: 4. CDR1 and CDR2 from the germline V gene are GTSNPN and SVGIG (reference sequence).